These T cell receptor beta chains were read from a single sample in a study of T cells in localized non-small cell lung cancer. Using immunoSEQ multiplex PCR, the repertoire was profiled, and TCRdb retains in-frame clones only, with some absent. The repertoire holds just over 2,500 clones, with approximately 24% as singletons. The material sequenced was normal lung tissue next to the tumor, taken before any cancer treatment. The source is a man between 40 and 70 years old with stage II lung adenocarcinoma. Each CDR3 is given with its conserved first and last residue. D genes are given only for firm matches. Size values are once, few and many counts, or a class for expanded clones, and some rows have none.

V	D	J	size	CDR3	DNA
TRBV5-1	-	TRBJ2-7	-	CATHADGASYEQYF	TGCGCCACCCACGCGGATGGGGCTTCCTACGAGCAGTACTTC
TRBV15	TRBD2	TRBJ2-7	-	CATSTTSGGFYEQYF	TGTGCCACCAGCACCACTAGCGGGGGCTTCTACGAGCAGTACTTC
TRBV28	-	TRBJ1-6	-	CASSLAESPLHF	TGTGCCAGCAGTTTGGCCGAGTCACCCCTCCACTTT
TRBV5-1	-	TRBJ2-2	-	CASSPGGGDTGELFF	TGCGCCAGCAGCCCCGGGGGTGGGGACACCGGGGAGCTGTTTTTT
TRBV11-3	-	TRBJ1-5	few	CASSFPPARLNNQPQHF	TGTGCCAGCAGCTTCCCCCCGGCCAGACTGAACAATCAGCCCCAGCATTTT
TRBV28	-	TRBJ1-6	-	CASSLGSGNSPLHF	TGTGCCAGCAGCTTAGGGTCGGGAAATTCACCCCTCCACTTT
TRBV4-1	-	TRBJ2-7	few	CASSQELSLRGSEQYF	TGCGCCAGCAGCCAAGAATTATCATTGCGGGGATCCGAGCAGTACTTC
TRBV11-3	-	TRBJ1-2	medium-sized	CASSLDGANYGYTF	TGTGCCAGCAGCTTAGATGGGGCTAACTATGGCTACACCTTC
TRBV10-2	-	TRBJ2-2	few	CASRGDGDTGELFF	TGCGCCAGCAGAGGGGACGGCGACACCGGGGAGCTGTTTTTT
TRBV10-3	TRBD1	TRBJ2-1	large	CAISESWTGAYNEQFF	TGTGCCATCAGTGAGAGTTGGACAGGGGCCTACAATGAGCAGTTCTTC
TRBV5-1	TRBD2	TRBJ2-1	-	CASSSRTSGRSSYNEQFF	TGCGCCAGCAGCTCGAGAACTAGCGGGCGAAGCTCCTACAATGAGCAGTTCTTC
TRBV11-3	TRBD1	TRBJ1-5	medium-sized	CASSLGQGASTSGQPQHF	TGTGCCAGCAGCCTTGGACAGGGGGCCTCCACGTCGGGTCAGCCCCAGCATTTT
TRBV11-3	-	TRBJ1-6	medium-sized	CASSFRGGDSPLHF	TGTGCCAGCAGCTTTCGTGGGGGAGATTCACCCCTCCACTTT
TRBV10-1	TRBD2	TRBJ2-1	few	CASSGGGEQFF	TGCGCCAGCAGTGGGGGGGGTGAGCAGTTCTTC
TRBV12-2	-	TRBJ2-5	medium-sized	CAFDSGGALETQYF	TGTGCCTTTGATAGCGGGGGGGCCCTAGAGACCCAGTACTTC
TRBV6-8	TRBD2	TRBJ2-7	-	CASRQPLAGGSGEQYF	TGTGCCAGCAGGCAACCCCTAGCGGGGGGTTCCGGCGAGCAGTACTTC
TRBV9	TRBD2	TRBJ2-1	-	CASSPLAGRNNEQFF	TGTGCCAGCAGCCCGCTAGCGGGGAGGAACAATGAGCAGTTCTTC
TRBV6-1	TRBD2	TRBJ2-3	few	CASSEAPPGSGGSTDTQYF	TGTGCCAGCAGTGAAGCCCCCCCGGGGAGCGGGGGGTCGACAGATACGCAGTATTTT
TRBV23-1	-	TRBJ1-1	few	CASSHVVGITEAFF	TGCGCCAGCAGTCATGTTGTAGGGATAACTGAAGCTTTCTTT
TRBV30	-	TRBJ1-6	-	CAWSVGAAPSTSSPLHF	TGTGCCTGGAGTGTAGGGGCTGCGCCCTCGACGAGTTCACCCCTCCACTTT
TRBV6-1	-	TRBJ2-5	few	CASSEAMAGWETQYF	TGTGCCAGCAGTGAAGCCATGGCGGGATGGGAGACCCAGTACTTC
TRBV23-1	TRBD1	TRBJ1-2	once	CASSQNTGVYGYTF	TGCGCCAGCAGTCAAAACACAGGGGTCTATGGCTACACCTTC
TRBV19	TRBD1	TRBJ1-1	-	CASSIGGTGGRNTEAFF	TGTGCCAGTAGTATAGGAGGGACAGGGGGCCGGAACACTGAAGCTTTCTTT
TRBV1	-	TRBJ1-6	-	CTSSQVTFRPIGLPYNSPLHF	TGCACCAGCAGCCAAGTCACATTTCGACCGATCGGTCTCCCTTATAATTCACCCCTCCACTTT
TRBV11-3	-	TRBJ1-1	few	CASSLKGGYTEAFF	TGTGCCAGCAGCTTGAAGGGGGGCTACACTGAAGCTTTCTTT
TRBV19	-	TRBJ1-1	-	CASSMNRVGEAFF	TGTGCCAGTAGTATGAACAGGGTAGGTGAAGCTTTCTTT
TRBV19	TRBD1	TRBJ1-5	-	CASSMGTGGQPQHF	TGTGCCAGTAGTATGGGGACAGGGGGCCAGCCCCAGCATTTT